A selection of T cell receptor beta chains follows, all from one sample in a study of cytomegalovirus exposure and HLA in healthy donors. The data were produced by immunoSEQ multiplex PCR, yet TCRdb's version contains in-frame clones alone and is incomplete. This table has tens of thousands of clones, 55% to 85% appearing once. Sequenced input: PBMCs. The receptors were gathered from a woman in her fifties or sixties in good health and CMV-seronegative. Both conserved end residues are part of each CDR3. The D gene is left open where the match is weak. Size is omitted from some rows. Given values are once, few, many or a class for expanded clones.

DNA	CDR3	size	D	V	J
TGTGCCAGCAGCCAGCAGAACCGGGGGTGGACTGAAGCTTTCTTT	CASSQQNRGWTEAFF	.	.	TRBV6-1	TRBJ1-1
TGTGCCTGGTCCGACAGCACTAATTCACCCCTCCACTTT	CAWSDSTNSPLHF	.	.	TRBV30	TRBJ1-6
TGTGCCAGCAGCAGGGGACAGGGGCTTCTTTTCGAGCAGTACTTC	CASSRGQGLLFEQYF	.	TRBD1	TRBV5-4	TRBJ2-7
TGTGCCAGCACCTCACTTAATCAGCCCCAGCATTTT	CASTSLNQPQHF	once	.	TRBV7-2	TRBJ1-5
TGTGCCAGCAGTCTCCCCCAGGCGGGAGGTCCCTACGAGCAGTACTTC	CASSLPQAGGPYEQYF	.	TRBD2	TRBV28	TRBJ2-7
TGTGCCAGCAGTTCGGAGGATGAGCAGTTCTTC	CASSSEDEQFF	few	.	TRBV6-6	TRBJ2-1
TGTGCCAGCAGGGACTCGAATTTCAATGAGCAGTTCTTC	CASRDSNFNEQFF	once	.	TRBV6-6	TRBJ2-1
TGTGCCAGCACTTCTGCCGGGGATTCCAGCTCCTACAATGAGCAGTTCTTC	CASTSAGDSSSYNEQFF	few	.	TRBV28	TRBJ2-1
TGTGCCAGCAGCTTTATAGCGACAGGGGATGAAAAACTGTTTTTT	CASSFIATGDEKLFF	.	TRBD1	TRBV7-6	TRBJ1-4
TGCGCCAGCAGTGAGGGACAGGGTGTCTACGAGCAGTACTTC	CASSEGQGVYEQYF	.	TRBD1	TRBV10-1	TRBJ2-7
TGTGCCACCAATCAACAGGGGGCATACACTGAAGCTTTCTTT	CATNQQGAYTEAFF	.	TRBD1	TRBV6-1	TRBJ1-1